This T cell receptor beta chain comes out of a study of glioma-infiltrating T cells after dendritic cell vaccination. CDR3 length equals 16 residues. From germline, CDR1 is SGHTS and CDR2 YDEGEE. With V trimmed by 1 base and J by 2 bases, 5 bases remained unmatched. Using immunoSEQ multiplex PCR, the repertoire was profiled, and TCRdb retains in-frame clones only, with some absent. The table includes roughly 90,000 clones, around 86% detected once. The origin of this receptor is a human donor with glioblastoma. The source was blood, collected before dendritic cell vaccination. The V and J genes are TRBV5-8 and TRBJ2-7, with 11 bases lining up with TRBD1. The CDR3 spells CASSLIPGQGAYEQYF. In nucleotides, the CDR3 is TGTGCCAGCAGCTTGATACCGGGACAGGGGGCCTACGAGCAGTACTTC.